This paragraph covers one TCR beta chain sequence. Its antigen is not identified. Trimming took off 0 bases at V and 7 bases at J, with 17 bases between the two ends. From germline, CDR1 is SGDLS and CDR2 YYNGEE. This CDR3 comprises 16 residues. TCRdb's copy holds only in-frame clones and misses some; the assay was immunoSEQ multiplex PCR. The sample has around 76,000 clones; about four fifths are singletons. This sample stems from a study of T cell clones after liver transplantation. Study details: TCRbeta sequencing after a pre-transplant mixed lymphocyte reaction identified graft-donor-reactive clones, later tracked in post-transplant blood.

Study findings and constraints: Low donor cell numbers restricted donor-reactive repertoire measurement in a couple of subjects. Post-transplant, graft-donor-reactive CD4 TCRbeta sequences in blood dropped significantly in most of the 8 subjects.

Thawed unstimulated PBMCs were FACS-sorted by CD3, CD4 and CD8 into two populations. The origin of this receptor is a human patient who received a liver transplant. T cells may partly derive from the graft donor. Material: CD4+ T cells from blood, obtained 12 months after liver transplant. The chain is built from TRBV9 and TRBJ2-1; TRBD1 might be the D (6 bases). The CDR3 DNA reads TGTGCCAGCAGCGTAGTACCTCAGGGGCTAGCAAATGAGCAGTTCTTC. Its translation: CASSVVPQGLANEQFF.